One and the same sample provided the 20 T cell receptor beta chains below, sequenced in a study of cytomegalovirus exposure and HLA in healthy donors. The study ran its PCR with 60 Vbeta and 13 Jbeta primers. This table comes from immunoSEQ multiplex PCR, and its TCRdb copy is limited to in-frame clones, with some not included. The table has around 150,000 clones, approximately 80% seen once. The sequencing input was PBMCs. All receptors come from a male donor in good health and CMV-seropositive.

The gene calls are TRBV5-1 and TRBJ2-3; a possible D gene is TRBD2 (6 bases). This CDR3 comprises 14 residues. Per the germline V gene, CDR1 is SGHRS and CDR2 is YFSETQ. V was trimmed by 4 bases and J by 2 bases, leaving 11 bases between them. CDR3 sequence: CASSQWDSTDTQYF. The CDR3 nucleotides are TGCGCCAGCAGCCAATGGGACTCCACAGATACGCAGTATTTT. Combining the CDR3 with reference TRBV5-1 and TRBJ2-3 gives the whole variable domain KAGVTQTPRYLIKTRGQQVTLSCSPISGHRSVSWYQQTPGQGLQFLFEYFSETQRNKGNFPGRFSGRQFSNSRSEMNVSTLELGDSALYLCASSQWDSTDTQYFGPGTRLTVL.

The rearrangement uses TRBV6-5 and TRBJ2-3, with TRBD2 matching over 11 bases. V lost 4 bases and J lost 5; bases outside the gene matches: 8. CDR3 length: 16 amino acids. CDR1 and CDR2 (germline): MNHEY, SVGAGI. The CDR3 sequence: CASSFRSGGDGDTQYF. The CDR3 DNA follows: TGTGCCAGCAGTTTTCGTAGCGGGGGGGATGGAGATACGCAGTATTTT.

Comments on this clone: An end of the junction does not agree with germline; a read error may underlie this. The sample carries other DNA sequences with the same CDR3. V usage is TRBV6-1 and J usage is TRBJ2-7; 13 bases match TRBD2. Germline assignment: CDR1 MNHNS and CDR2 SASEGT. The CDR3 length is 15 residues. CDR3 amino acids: CASRGTSGDLYEQYF. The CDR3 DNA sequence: TGTGCCAGCAGAGGGACTAGCGGGGACCTCTACGAGCAGTATTTC.

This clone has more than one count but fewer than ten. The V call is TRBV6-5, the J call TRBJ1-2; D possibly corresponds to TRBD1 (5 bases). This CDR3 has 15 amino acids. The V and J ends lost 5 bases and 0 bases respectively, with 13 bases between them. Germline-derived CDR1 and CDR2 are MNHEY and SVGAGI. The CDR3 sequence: CASSQLREANYGYTF. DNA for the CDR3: TGTGCCAGCAGTCAGCTCAGGGAAGCTAACTATGGCTACACCTTC.

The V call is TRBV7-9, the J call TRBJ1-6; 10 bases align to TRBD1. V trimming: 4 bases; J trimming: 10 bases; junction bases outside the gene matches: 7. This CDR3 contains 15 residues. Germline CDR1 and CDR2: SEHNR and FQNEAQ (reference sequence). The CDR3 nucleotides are TGTGCCAGCAGCTCCTGGACAGGGGGTGGGTCACCCCTCCACTTT. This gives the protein CASSSWTGGGSPLHF. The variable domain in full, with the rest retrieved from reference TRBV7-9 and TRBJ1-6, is DTGVSQNPRHKITKRGQNVTFRCDPISEHNRLYWYRQTLGQGPEFLTYFQNEAQLEKSRLLSDRFSAERPKGSFSTLEIQRTEQGDSAMYLCASSSWTGGGSPLHFGNGTRLTVT.

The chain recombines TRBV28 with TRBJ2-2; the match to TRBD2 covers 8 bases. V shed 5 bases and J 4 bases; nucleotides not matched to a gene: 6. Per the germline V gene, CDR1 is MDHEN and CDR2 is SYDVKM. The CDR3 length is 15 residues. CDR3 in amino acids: CASSHGGEVTGELFF. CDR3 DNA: TGTGCCAGCAGTCACGGGGGGGAGGTCACCGGGGAGCTGTTTTTT.

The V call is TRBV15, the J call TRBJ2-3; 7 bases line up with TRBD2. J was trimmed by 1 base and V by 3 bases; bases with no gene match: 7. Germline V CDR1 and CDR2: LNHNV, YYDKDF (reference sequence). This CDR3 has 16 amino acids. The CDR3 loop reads CATSRLRTRGTDTQYF. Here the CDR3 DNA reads TGTGCCACCAGCAGGCTGCGGACTAGAGGCACAGATACGCAGTATTTT.

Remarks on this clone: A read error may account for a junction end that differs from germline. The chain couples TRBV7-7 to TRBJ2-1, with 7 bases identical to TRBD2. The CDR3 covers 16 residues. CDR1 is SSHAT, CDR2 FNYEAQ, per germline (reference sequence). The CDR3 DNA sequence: TGTGCTAGCAGCTTAGTCAGCGGGGCCGCCTACAATGAGCAGTTCTTC. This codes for CASSLVSGAAYNEQFF.

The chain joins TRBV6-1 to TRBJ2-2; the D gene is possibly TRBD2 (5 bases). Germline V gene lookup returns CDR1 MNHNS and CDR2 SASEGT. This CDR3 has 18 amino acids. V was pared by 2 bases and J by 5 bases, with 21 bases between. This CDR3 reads CASSEYPQRRPTTGELFF. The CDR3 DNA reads TGTGCCAGCAGTGAATATCCCCAGCGGCGACCAACGACCGGGGAGCTGTTTTTT.

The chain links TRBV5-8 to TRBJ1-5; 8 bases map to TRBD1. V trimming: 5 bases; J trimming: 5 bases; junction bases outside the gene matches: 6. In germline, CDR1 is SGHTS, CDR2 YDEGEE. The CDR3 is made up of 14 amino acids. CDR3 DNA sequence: TGTGCCAGCAGACAGGACAGGGATTATCAGCCCCAGCATTTT. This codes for CASRQDRDYQPQHF.

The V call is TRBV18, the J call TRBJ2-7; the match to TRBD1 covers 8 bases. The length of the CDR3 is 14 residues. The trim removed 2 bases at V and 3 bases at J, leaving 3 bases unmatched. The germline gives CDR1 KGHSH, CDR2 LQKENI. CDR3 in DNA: TGTGCCAGCTCACCAAGGGACAGGAGCTACGAGCAGTACTTC. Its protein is CASSPRDRSYEQYF.

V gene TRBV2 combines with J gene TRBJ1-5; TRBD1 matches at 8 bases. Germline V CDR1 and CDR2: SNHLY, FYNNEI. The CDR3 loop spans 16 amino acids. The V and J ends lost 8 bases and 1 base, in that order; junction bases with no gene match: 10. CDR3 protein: CASGRTGLTSNQPQHF. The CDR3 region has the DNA TGTGCCAGCGGTAGGACAGGGCTGACGAGCAATCAGCCCCAGCATTTT.

The CDR3 sequence is CSAEGRGRGEAFF. CDR3 DNA: TGCAGCGCCGAAGGTAGGGGGCGCGGTGAAGCTTTCTTT. The V call is TRBV29-1, the J call TRBJ1-1; TRBD1 matches 7 bases. Trimming removed 7 bases from V and 7 bases from J; junction bases left unmatched: 12. The CDR3 is made up of 13 amino acids. Germline CDR1 is SQVTM and CDR2 is ANQGSEA.

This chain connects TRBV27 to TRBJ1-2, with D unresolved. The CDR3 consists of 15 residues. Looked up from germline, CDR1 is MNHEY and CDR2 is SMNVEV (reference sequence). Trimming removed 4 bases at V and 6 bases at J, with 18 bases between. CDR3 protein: CASSSGEGYLNGYTF. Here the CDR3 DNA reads TGTGCCAGCAGTTCGGGTGAAGGCTATTTAAATGGCTACACCTTC.

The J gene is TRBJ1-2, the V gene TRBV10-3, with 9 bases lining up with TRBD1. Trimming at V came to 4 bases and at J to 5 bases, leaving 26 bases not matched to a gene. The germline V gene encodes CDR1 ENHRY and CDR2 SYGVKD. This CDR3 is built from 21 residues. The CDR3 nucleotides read TGTGCCATCAGTGGACCGGGACAGGGTCCGCGGGGCTCTTCATGGGGTTATGGCTACACCTTC. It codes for CAISGPGQGPRGSSWGYGYTF.

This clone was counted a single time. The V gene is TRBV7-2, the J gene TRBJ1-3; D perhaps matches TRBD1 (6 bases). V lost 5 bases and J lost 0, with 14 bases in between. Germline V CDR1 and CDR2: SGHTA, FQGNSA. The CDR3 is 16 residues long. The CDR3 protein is CASSPFAGASGNTIYF. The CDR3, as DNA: TGTGCCAGCAGCCCCTTCGCGGGGGCCTCTGGAAACACCATATATTTT.

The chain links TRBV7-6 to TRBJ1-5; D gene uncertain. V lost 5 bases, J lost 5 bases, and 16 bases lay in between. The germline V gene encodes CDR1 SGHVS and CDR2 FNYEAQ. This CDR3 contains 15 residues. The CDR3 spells CASSPDESLDQPQHF. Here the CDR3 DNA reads TGTGCCAGCAGCCCTGATGAGAGTCTGGATCAGCCCCAGCATTTT.

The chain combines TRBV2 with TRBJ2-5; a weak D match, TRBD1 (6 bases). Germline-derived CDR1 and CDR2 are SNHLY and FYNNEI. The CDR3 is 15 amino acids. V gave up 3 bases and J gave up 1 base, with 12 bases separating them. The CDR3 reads CASSDPGHLQETQYF. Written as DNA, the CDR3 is TGTGCCAGCAGTGATCCGGGACACCTCCAAGAGACCCAGTACTTC.

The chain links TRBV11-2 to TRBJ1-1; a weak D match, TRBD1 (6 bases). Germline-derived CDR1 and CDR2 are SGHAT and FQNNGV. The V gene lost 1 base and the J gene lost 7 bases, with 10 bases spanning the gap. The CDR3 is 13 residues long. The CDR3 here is CASSLGQDNEAFF. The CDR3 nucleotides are TGTGCCAGCAGCTTAGGACAGGACAATGAAGCTTTCTTT.

In DNA, the CDR3 is TGTGCCAGCACGTCGAGCACCGGGGAGCTGTTTTTT. Translated: CASTSSTGELFF. V and J are TRBV28 and TRBJ2-2; D gene unclear. CDR3 size: 12 residues. V was cut by 7 bases and J by 4 bases, with 7 bases left in between. Looked up from germline, CDR1 is MDHEN and CDR2 is SYDVKM.